The T cell receptor beta chain under discussion was sequenced for a study of T-cell memory formation after mild COVID-19. Study-wide results and limits: Detection of some responders pre-infection suggested pre-existing cross-reactive memory T cells participated.

With regard to this clonotype: The antigen is unknown.

Libraries for TCRalpha and TCRbeta carried sample barcodes and unique molecular identifiers via 5'RACE. TCRdb itself ran the 5' RACE reads through MiXCR, one entry per CDR3 protein. The sample lists around 120,000 distinct CDR3 sequences, approximately 15% occurring once. This CDR3 comprises 17 residues. V shed 5 bases, J shed 3 bases, and the junction held 9 bases outside the gene matches. The rearrangement joins TRBV12-3 or TRBV12-4 to TRBJ2-4; TRBD2 agrees at 11 bases. Sequenced material: PBMCs or a T cell subset sorted from them (not recorded which). This TCR was sampled from an adult woman who had mild COVID-19 (a few samples of this study predate the infection). Cell type and time point are not known. In nucleotides, the CDR3 is TGTGCCAGCAGTCCGACGCTAGCGGGGGGTGTCAAAAACATTCAGTACTTC. This codes for CASSPTLAGGVKNIQYF.